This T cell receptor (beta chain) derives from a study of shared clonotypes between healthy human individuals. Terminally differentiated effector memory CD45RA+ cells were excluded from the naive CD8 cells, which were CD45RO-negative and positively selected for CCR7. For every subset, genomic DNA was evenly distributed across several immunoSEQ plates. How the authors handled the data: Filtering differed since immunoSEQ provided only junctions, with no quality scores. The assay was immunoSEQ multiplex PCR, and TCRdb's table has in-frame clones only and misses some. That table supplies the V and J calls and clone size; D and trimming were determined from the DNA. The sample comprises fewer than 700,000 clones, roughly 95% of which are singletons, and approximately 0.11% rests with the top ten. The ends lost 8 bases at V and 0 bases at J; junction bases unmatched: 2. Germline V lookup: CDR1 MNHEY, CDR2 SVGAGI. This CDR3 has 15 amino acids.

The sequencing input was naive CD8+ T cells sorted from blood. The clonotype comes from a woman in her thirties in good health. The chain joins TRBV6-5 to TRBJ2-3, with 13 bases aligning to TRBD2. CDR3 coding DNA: TGTGCCAGCCAGGGACTAGCGGGGAGCACAGATACGCAGTATTTT. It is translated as CASQGLAGSTDTQYF.